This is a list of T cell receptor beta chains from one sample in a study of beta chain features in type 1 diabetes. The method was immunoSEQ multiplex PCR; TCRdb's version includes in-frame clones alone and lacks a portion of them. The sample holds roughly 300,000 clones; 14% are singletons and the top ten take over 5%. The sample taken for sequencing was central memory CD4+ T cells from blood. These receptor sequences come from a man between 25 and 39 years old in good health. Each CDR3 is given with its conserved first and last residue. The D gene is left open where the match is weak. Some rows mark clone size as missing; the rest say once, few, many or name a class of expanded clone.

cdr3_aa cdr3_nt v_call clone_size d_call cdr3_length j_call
CASSVGGYTEAFF TGTGCCAGCAGTGTTGGAGGTTACACTGAAGCTTTCTTT TRBV2 - - 13 TRBJ1-1
CASSLGEDSSYEQYF TGTGCCAGCAGCTTAGGGGAAGACAGCTCCTACGAGCAGTACTTC TRBV7-8 - - 15 TRBJ2-7
CASSRDRAYNEQFF TGTGCCAGCAGCCGAGACAGGGCCTACAATGAGCAGTTCTTC TRBV7-2 - TRBD1 14 TRBJ2-1
CASSQRQGGSTDTQYF TGTGCCAGCAGCCAACGACAGGGTGGGAGCACAGATACGCAGTATTTT TRBV7-6 - TRBD1 16 TRBJ2-3
CASSHPGTGEQYF TGTGCCAGCAGTCACCCCGGGACAGGCGAGCAGTACTTC TRBV2 few TRBD1 13 TRBJ2-7
CASSPSSGGGEQFF TGTGCCAGCAGCCCCTCGAGCGGGGGAGGTGAGCAGTTCTTC TRBV9 few TRBD2 14 TRBJ2-1
CASSGHNYNEQFF TGTGCCAGCTCAGGACACAACTACAATGAGCAGTTCTTC TRBV28 few - 13 TRBJ2-1
CASSSDRTLEQYF TGTGCCAGCAGCTCCGATAGAACATTGGAGCAGTACTTC TRBV7-8 few - 13 TRBJ2-7
CAGGQNTGELFF TGTGCCGGGGGACAGAACACCGGGGAGCTGTTTTTT TRBV2 - - 12 TRBJ2-2
CASSYRGEVSGYTF TGTGCCAGCAGTTATAGGGGCGAGGTCTCTGGCTACACCTTC TRBV27 few - 14 TRBJ1-2
CASSQAPGTGKSLFF TGCGCCAGCAGCCAAGCCCCCGGGACAGGGAAGTCGCTGTTTTTT TRBV4-1 once TRBD1 15 TRBJ2-2
CASSQISLGTEAFF TGCGCCAGCAGCCAAATTTCCTTGGGCACTGAAGCTTTCTTT TRBV4-3 few - 14 TRBJ1-1
CAWSTSPGRGRFYGYTF TGTGCCTGGAGTACATCGCCAGGCCGGGGTCGTTTTTATGGCTACACCTTC TRBV30 few - 17 TRBJ1-2
CASSPLSEEAFF TGTGCCAGCTCACCACTGTCAGAAGAAGCTTTCTTT TRBV18 - - 12 TRBJ1-1
CASGGTYTDTQYF TGTGCCAGCGGGGGGACCTACACAGATACGCAGTATTTT TRBV2 few - 13 TRBJ2-3
CASRISFSYGYTF TGTGCCAGCAGGATAAGCTTCTCCTATGGCTACACCTTC TRBV6-1 few - 13 TRBJ1-2
CASSPGSNEQFF TGTGCCAGCTCCCCCGGGAGCAATGAGCAGTTCTTC TRBV9 - - 12 TRBJ2-1